This T cell receptor (beta chain) was sequenced for a study of technical replicates of blood from several donors. TCRdb keeps only in-frame clones here, not all; method: immunoSEQ multiplex PCR. The sample holds 70,000 to 80,000 clones; approximately 96% are singletons and the top ten take approximately 0.2%. The TCR sequence derives from a human donor in good health. The sample consisted of T cells isolated from PBMCs.

CDR3 DNA: TGCGCCAGCAGCTTGGCCGGGACTCGGAAATACGAGCAGTACTTC. Its protein product is CASSLAGTRKYEQYF. J is TRBJ2-7 and V is TRBV5-1; possibly TRBD2 for D (6 bases). Trimming removed 0 bases from V and 4 bases from J, with 14 bases in between. The CDR3 covers 15 residues. Germline V gene sequence: CDR1 SGHRS, CDR2 YFSETQ.